Each of the 10 T cell receptor beta chains below was sequenced from the same sample in a study of T cells in Graves' hyperthyroidism and ophthalmopathy. It was RNA transcripts that yielded the amplified TCR beta CDR3 regions. With the HTBI primer set, the TCR CDR3 went through a first round of RT-PCR. From the multiplex PCR reads, TCRdb called clonotypes with MiXCR, one entry per CDR3 protein. The sample yields approximately 420,000 distinct CDR3 sequences, about 15% seen once. The sample comprised blood. Source of these receptors: a woman under 40 with Graves' hyperthyroidism.

This clonotype was recorded a few times. The chain carries TRBV20-1 and TRBJ1-4; D possibly corresponds to TRBD1 (5 bases). There are 14 residues in the CDR3. V was trimmed by 5 bases and J by 4 bases, leaving 14 bases between them. Germline V gene data show CDR1 as DFQATT and CDR2 as SNEGSKA (reference sequence). The CDR3: CSAPSDSYNEKLFF. The CDR3 DNA follows: TGCAGTGCTCCGTCAGACAGTTATAATGAAAAACTGTTTTTT.

In this sample, this clonotype turned up many times. The rearrangement uses TRBV7-2 and TRBJ2-7, with TRBD2 as a possible D gene (5 bases). The germline CDR1 and CDR2 sequences are SGHTA and FQGNSA. The CDR3 sequence is 13 residues long. With 3 bases removed from V and 2 bases from J, the gap between germline ends came to 8 bases. The chain's CDR3 is CASSFGLAYEQYF. CDR3 bases: TGTGCCAGCAGCTTTGGACTGGCCTACGAGCAGTACTTC.

The chain employs TRBV12-5 and TRBJ1-1; no clear D gene. Trimming removed 7 bases at V and 1 base at J, with 10 bases between. The CDR3 consists of 13 residues. The V gene's germline CDR1 is LGHNT and CDR2 FRNRAP. CDR3 amino acids: CASASSPNTEAFF. In DNA form, the CDR3 reads TGTGCTAGTGCCTCGTCCCCGAACACTGAAGCTTTCTTT.

This clonotype was seen ten or more times. V gene TRBV20-1 combines with J gene TRBJ1-1; possibly TRBD1 for D (6 bases). The V gene lost 3 bases and the J gene lost 1 base, with 12 bases spanning the gap. CDR3 size: 14 residues. The germline V gene encodes CDR1 DFQATT and CDR2 SNEGSKA (reference sequence). CDR3 bases: TGCAGTGCTAGTTATCGGGGGGCGAACACTGAAGCTTTCTTT. Translating gives CSASYRGANTEAFF.

This clonotype was counted many times. V is TRBV12-3 or TRBV12-4 and J is TRBJ2-2, with 10 bases matching TRBD2. This CDR3 contains 16 residues. V was clipped by 6 bases and J by 1 base; unmatched bases: 5. The CDR3, as DNA: TGTGCCAGCAGGCCCGGACTAGCGGAGAACACCGGGGAGCTGTTTTTT. Its protein product is CASRPGLAENTGELFF.

This clonotype was seen at least ten times. The chain recombines TRBV18 with TRBJ2-5; no reliable D call. CDR1 is KGHSH, CDR2 LQKENI, per germline. The CDR3 is 14 amino acids. Trimming shortened V by 4 bases and J by 2 bases, and 11 bases separated the two germline ends. Here the CDR3 reads CASSLTSRQETQYF. CDR3 coding DNA: TGTGCCAGCTCACTGACCTCTAGGCAAGAGACCCAGTACTTC.

The rearrangement links TRBV14 to TRBJ2-3; 14 bases are shared with TRBD2. Germline V gene lookup returns CDR1 SGHDN and CDR2 FVKESK. With 6 bases clipped from V and 0 bases from J, the junction kept 8 bases outside the gene matches. The CDR3 is 18 amino acids. The CDR3 DNA follows: TGTGCCAGCAGTGACGCCGGGACTAGCGGGAGAAGCACAGATACGCAGTATTTT. Translating it yields CASSDAGTSGRSTDTQYF.

In this sample, this clonotype turned up many times. The chain is built from TRBV6-1 and TRBJ2-5; no clear D. V was trimmed by 3 bases and J by 3 bases, leaving 8 bases between them. CDR1 is MNHNS and CDR2 is SASEGT in the germline V gene. The CDR3 spans 13 residues. The CDR3 protein is CASSETGEETQYF. CDR3 in DNA: TGTGCCAGCAGTGAGACTGGAGAAGAGACCCAGTACTTC.

V usage is TRBV20-1 and J usage is TRBJ2-3, with D possibly being TRBD1 (6 bases). The V end was cut by 6 bases, the J end by 0 bases, with 13 bases between. The germline V gene encodes CDR1 DFQATT and CDR2 SNEGSKA (reference sequence). The CDR3 contains 14 residues. The CDR3 nucleotides are TGCAGTGCGAAGAAGAGGGGGAGCACAGATACGCAGTATTTT. Amino acid sequence: CSAKKRGSTDTQYF.

This clonotype appeared many times. The genes are TRBV29-1 and TRBJ2-3; tentative D call: TRBD1 (5 bases). Germline V lookup: CDR1 SQVTM, CDR2 ANQGSEA. V was shortened by 8 bases and J by 4 bases, with 13 bases between the two germline ends. CDR3 size: 12 residues. The CDR3 here is CSPIRVADTQYF. DNA for the CDR3: TGCAGCCCAATCAGGGTTGCAGATACGCAGTATTTT.